This T cell receptor (beta chain) was recorded in a study of T-cell reconstitution after alpha-beta-depleted transplantation in children. Points from the study as a whole: T-cell counts and diversity at one year following transplant were attributed mainly to newly produced T cells. Surviving recipient T cells and thymic progenitors produced the high day-60 TCRbeta diversity seen in some patients. About two months after transplant, alpha-beta T cells reportedly came from several hundred expanded graft clones.

The CDR3 has 15 amino acids. The germline V and J ends were trimmed by 4 bases and 4 bases, with 11 bases remaining between them. Looked up from germline, CDR1 is SGHVS and CDR2 is FQNEAQ. Unique molecular identifiers tagged the TCRbeta library. From the PCR reads, TCRdb called clonotypes with MiXCR, one entry per CDR3 protein. The table shows 100,000 to 120,000 distinct CDR3 sequences, with 5% to 8% occurring only once. There are a few counts of this clonotype. Its antigen is unidentified. The receptor comes from a male patient aged 2 to 10 who had a stem cell transplant for acute lymphoblastic leukemia, so the T cells may come from the graft donor. The chain recombines TRBV7-8 with TRBJ1-6; no firm D call. The sample was PBMCs, mostly from graft donor cells, taken 360 days after TCRalphabeta/CD19-depleted stem cell transplant. The CDR3 region is CASSSRKPYNSPLHF. DNA for the CDR3: TGTGCCAGCAGCTCACGGAAGCCTTATAATTCACCCCTCCACTTT.